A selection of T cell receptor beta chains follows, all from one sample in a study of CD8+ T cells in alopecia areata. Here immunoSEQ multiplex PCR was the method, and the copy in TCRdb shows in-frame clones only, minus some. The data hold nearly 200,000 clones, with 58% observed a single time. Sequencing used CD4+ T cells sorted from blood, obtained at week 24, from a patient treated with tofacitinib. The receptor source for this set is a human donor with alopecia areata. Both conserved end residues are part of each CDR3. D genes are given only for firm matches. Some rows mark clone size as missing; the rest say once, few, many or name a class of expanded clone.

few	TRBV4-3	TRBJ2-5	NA	CASSFGRRRTQETQYF	TGCGCCAGCAGCTTCGGTCGGCGGCGGACTCAAGAGACCCAGTACTTC
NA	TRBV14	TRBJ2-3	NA	CASSQAGTDTQYF	TGTGCCAGCAGCCAAGCCGGTACAGATACGCAGTATTTT
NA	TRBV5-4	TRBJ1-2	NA	CASSFSRENYGYTF	TGTGCCAGCAGCTTCTCGAGGGAGAACTATGGCTACACCTTC
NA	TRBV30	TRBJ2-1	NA	CAWNPDTRFEQFF	TGTGCCTGGAATCCAGATACCCGCTTCGAGCAGTTCTTC
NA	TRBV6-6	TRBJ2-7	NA	CASSTSYPPGEQYF	TGTGCCAGCAGTACTTCTTACCCCCCCGGGGAGCAGTACTTC
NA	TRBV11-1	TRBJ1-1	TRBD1	CASRSGGNTEAFF	TGTGCCAGCAGATCAGGGGGTAACACTGAAGCTTTCTTT
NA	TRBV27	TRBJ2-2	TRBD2	CASSRGGARTGELFF	TGTGCCAGCAGTCGCGGGGGGGCACGAACCGGGGAGCTGTTTTTT
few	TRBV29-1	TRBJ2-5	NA	CSVGASQETQYF	TGCAGCGTTGGGGCCAGCCAAGAGACCCAGTACTTC
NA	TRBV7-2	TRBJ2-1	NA	CASSPYNEQFF	TGTGCCAGCAGCCCATACAATGAGCAGTTCTTC
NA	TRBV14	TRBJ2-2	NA	CASTYGSNTGELFF	TGTGCCAGCACTTACGGCTCGAACACCGGGGAGCTGTTTTTT
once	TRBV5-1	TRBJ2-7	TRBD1	CASSIGQGAYEQYF	TGCGCCAGCAGCATCGGACAGGGGGCTTACGAGCAGTACTTC
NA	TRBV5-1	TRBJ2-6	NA	CASDTGSSGANVLTF	TGCGCCAGCGACACAGGAAGCTCTGGGGCCAACGTCCTGACTTTC
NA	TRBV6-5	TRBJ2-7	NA	CASSYSSAQGEQYF	TGTGCCAGCAGTTACTCTAGCGCCCAAGGGGAGCAGTACTTC